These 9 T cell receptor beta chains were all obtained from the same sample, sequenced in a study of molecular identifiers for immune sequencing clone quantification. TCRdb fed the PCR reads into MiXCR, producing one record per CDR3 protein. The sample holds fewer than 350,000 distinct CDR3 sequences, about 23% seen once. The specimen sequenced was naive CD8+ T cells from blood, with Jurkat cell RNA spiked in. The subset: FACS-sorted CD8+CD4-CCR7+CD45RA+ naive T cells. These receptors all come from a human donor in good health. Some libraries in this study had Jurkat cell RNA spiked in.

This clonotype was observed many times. CDR3 sequence (DNA): TGTGCCAGCAGCTTGGGAGCCCGGAACACTGAAGCTTTCTTT. This gives the protein CASSLGARNTEAFF. The chain employs TRBV5-6 and TRBJ1-1; D ambiguous. V shed 0 bases and J shed 1 base, with 7 bases lying between them. CDR1 SGHDT and CDR2 YYEEEE come from the germline V gene. The CDR3 consists of 14 residues.

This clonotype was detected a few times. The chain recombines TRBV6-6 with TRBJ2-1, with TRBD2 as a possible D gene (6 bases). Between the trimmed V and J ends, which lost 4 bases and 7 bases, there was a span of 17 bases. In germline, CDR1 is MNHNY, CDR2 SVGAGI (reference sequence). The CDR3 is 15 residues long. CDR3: CASSWHTGAGNEQFF. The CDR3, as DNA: TGTGCCAGCAGTTGGCACACCGGGGCGGGGAATGAGCAGTTCTTC.

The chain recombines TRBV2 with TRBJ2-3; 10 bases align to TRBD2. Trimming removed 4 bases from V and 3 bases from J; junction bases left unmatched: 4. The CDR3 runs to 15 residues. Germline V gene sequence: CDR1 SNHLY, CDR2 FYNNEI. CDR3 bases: TGTGCCAGCAGTGGGGGACTAGCGTTAACAGATACGCAGTATTTT. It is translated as CASSGGLALTDTQYF.

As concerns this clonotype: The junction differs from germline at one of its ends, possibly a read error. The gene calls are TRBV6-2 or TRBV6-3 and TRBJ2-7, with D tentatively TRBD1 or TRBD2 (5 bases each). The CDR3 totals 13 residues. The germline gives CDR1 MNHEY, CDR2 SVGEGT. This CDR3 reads CVSSYSRGYEQYF. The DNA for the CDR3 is TGTGTCAGCAGTTACTCGAGGGGTTACGAGCAGTACTTC.

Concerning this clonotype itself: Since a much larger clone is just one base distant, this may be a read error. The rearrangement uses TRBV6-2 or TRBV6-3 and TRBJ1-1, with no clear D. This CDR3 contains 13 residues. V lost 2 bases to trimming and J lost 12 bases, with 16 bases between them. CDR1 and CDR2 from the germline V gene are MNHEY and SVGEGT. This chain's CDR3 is CASSYVGQRGTFF. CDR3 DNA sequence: TGTGCCAGCAGTTACGTGGGCCAAAGAGGAACTTTCTTT.

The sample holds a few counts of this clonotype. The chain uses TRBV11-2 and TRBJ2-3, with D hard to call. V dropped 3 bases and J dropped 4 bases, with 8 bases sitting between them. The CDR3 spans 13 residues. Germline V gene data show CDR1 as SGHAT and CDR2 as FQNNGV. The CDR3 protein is CASSFFLADTQYF. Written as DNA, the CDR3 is TGTGCCAGCAGCTTTTTTCTAGCAGATACGCAGTATTTT.

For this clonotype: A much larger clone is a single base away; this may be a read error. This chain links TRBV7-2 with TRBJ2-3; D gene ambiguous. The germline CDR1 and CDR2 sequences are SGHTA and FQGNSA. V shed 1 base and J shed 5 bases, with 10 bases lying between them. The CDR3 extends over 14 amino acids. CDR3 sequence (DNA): TGTGCCAGCAGCTTAGGGCTAGACGGAGATACGCAGTATTTT. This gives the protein CASSLGLDGDTQYF. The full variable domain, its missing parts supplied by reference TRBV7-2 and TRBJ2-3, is GAGVSQSPSNKVTEKGKDVELRCDPISGHTALYWYRQSLGQGLEFLIYFQGNSAPDKSGLPSDRFSAERTGGSVSTLTIQRTQQEDSAVYLCASSLGLDGDTQYFGPGTRLTVL.

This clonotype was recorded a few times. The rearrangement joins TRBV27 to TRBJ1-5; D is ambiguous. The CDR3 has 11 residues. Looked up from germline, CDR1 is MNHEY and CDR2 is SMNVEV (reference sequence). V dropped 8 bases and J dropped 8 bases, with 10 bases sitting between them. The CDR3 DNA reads TGTGCCAGCGGGGAGTTTGAGCCCCAGCATTTT. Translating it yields CASGEFEPQHF.

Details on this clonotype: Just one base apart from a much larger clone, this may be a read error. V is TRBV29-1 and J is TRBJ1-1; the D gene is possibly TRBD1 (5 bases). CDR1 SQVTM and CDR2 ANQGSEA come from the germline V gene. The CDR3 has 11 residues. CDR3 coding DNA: TGCAGCGTCCCCGACAGAGACGAAGCTTACTTT. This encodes CSVPDRDEAYF. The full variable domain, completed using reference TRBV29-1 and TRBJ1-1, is SAVISQKPSRDICQRGTSLTIQCQVDSQVTMMFWYRQQPGQSLTLIATANQGSEATYESGFVIDKFPISRPNLTFSTLTVSNMSPEDSSIYLCSVPDRDEAYFGQGTRLTVV.